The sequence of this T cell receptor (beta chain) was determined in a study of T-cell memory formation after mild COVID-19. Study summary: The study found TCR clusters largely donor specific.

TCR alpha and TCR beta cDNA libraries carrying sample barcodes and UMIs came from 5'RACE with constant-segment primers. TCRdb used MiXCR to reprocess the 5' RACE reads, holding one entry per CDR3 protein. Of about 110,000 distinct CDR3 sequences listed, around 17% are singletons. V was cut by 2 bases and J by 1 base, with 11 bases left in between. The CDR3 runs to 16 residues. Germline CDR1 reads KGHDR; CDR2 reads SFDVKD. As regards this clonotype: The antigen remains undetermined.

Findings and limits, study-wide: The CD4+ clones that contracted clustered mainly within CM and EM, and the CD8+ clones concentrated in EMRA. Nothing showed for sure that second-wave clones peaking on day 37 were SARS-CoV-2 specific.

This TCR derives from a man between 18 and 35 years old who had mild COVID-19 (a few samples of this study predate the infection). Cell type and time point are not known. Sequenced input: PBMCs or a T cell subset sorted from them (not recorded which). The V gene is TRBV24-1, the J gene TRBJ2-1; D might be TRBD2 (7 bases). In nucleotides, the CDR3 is TGTGCCACCAGTGATTCCGGGGGGCCTTCCTACAATGAGCAGTTCTTC. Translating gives CATSDSGGPSYNEQFF.